This entry lists 11 T cell receptor beta chains sequenced from one sample in a study of cytomegalovirus exposure and HLA in healthy donors. PCR primers comprised 60 Vbeta and 13 Jbeta primers. Profiling relied on immunoSEQ multiplex PCR, and the TCRdb table lists in-frame clones only, not all of them. The sample lists some 100,000 clones; less than 75% were seen once. Material for sequencing was PBMCs. Source of these receptors: a woman aged 25 to 39 in good health and CMV-seropositive.

This clone appeared a few times. CDR3 region: CASSLVLAVNEKLFF. Here the CDR3 DNA reads TGTGCCAGCAGCTTAGTCCTGGCAGTAAACGAAAAACTGTTTTTT. The chain has TRBV7-2 and TRBJ1-4, with no clear D. V lost 1 base and J lost 8, with 14 bases in between. Germline assignment: CDR1 SGHTA and CDR2 FQGNSA. The CDR3 extends over 15 amino acids.

The DNA for the CDR3 is TGTGCCAGCAAGGGGGAACAGGCTAGCTCCTACGAGCAGTACTTC. Its translation is CASKGEQASSYEQYF. The rearrangement links TRBV28 to TRBJ2-7; a weak D match, TRBD1 (6 bases). Deletions cut 7 bases from V and 0 bases from J, with 16 bases between. The CDR3 is made up of 15 amino acids. CDR1 and CDR2 (germline): MDHEN, SYDVKM.

This sequence joins TRBV19 and TRBJ2-7, with unresolved D. The CDR3 is 13 amino acids. CDR1 is LNHDA, CDR2 SQIVND, per germline (reference sequence). The germline V and J ends were trimmed by 5 bases and 1 base, with 9 bases remaining between them. The CDR3 region has the DNA TGTGCCAGTAGTCTGGCGGCATCCTACGAGCAGTACTTC. It yields the protein CASSLAASYEQYF. Using reference TRBV19 and TRBJ2-7 for the parts outside the CDR3, the full variable domain is DGGITQSPKYLFRKEGQNVTLSCEQNLNHDAMYWYRQDPGQGLRLIYYSQIVNDFQKGDIAEGYSVSREKKESFPLTVTSAQKNPTAFYLCASSLAASYEQYFGPGTRLTVT.

This clone was seen a few times. This sequence joins TRBV6-5 and TRBJ1-1, with a possible D match to TRBD1 (5 bases). Trimming removed 0 bases at V and 5 bases at J, with 7 bases between. Germline V CDR1 and CDR2: MNHEY, SVGAGI. CDR3 size: 13 residues. CDR3: CASSYSGGTEAFF. The DNA of the CDR3 is TGTGCCAGCAGTTACTCCGGGGGTACTGAAGCTTTCTTT.

The table lists this clone with a few counts. V gene TRBV10-3 combines with J gene TRBJ2-2; TRBD1 matches 9 bases. The CDR3 extends over 12 amino acids. Germline-derived CDR1 and CDR2 are ENHRY and SYGVKD. With V trimmed by 10 bases and J by 6 bases, 3 bases remained unmatched. In DNA form, the CDR3 reads TGTGCCAGCGGGACAGGGTCCGGGGAGCTGTTTTTT. Translating it yields CASGTGSGELFF.

This chain joins TRBV6-5 and TRBJ1-2, with TRBD1 matching over 7 bases. In germline, CDR1 is MNHEY, CDR2 SVGAGI. CDR3 size: 14 residues. The V segment lost 0 bases and the J segment 5 bases; nucleotides outside the gene matches: 3. The CDR3 DNA follows: TGTGCCAGCAGTTACTCGGCAGGGGGGTATGGCTACACCTTC. Protein product: CASSYSAGGYGYTF.

This chain links TRBV4-1 with TRBJ1-2; 8 bases line up with TRBD1. Germline V gives CDR1 MGHRA, CDR2 YSYEKL. V shed 0 bases, J shed 4 bases, and the junction held 4 bases outside the gene matches. The CDR3 length is 15 residues. The CDR3 reads CASSQDPGQAYGYTF. In DNA, the CDR3 is TGCGCCAGCAGCCAAGATCCGGGACAGGCCTATGGCTACACCTTC.

This clone is a singleton in its sample. The V call is TRBV7-6, the J call TRBJ1-2; 8 bases align to TRBD1. Germline V gives CDR1 SGHVS, CDR2 FNYEAQ. The CDR3 has 14 amino acids. J was trimmed by 5 bases and V by 5 bases; bases with no gene match: 7. This CDR3 is CASSPGQELYGYTF. Here the CDR3 DNA reads TGTGCCAGCAGCCCGGGACAGGAGCTTTATGGCTACACCTTC.

The chain couples TRBV5-1 to TRBJ2-3; D perhaps matches TRBD2 (6 bases). Looked up from germline, CDR1 is SGHRS and CDR2 is YFSETQ. With 0 bases removed from V and 4 bases from J, the gap between germline ends came to 12 bases. The CDR3 consists of 15 residues. CDR3 sequence: CASSLVGPGADTQYF. As DNA, the CDR3 is TGCGCCAGCAGCTTGGTTGGGCCGGGGGCAGATACGCAGTATTTT.

This chain connects TRBV6-5 to TRBJ1-3; D remains ambiguous. The CDR3 has 15 residues. V was clipped by 5 bases and J by 0 bases, with 11 bases between them. Germline CDR1 is MNHEY and CDR2 is SVGAGI. CDR3 loop: CASSHGENSGNTIYF. The CDR3 bases are TGTGCCAGCAGTCACGGGGAGAACTCTGGAAACACCATATATTTT.

The chain employs TRBV2 and TRBJ2-5; D may be TRBD1 (6 bases). The J call is doubtful: the DNA matches TRBJ2-7 better. CDR3 size: 13 residues. From germline, CDR1 is SNHLY and CDR2 FYNNEI. This CDR3 reads CASSDQGLAEQYF. The CDR3 DNA is TGTGCCAGCAGTGATCAGGGGCTGGCCGAGCAGTACTTC.